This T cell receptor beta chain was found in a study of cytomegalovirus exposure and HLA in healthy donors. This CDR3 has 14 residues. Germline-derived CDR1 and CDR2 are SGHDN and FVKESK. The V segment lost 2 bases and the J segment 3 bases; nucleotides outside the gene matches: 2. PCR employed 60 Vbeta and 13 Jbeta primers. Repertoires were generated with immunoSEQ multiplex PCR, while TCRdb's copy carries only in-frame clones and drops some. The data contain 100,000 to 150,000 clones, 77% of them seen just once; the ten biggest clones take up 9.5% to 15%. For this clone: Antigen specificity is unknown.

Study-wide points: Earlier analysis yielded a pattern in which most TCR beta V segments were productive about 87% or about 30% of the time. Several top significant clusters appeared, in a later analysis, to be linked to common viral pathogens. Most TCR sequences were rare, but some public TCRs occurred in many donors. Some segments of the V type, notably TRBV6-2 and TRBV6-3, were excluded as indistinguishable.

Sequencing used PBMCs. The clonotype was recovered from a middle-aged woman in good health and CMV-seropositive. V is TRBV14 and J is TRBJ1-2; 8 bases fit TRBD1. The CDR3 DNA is TGTGCCAGCAGCCAATGGGACAGGTACTATGGCTACACCTTC. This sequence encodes CASSQWDRYYGYTF.